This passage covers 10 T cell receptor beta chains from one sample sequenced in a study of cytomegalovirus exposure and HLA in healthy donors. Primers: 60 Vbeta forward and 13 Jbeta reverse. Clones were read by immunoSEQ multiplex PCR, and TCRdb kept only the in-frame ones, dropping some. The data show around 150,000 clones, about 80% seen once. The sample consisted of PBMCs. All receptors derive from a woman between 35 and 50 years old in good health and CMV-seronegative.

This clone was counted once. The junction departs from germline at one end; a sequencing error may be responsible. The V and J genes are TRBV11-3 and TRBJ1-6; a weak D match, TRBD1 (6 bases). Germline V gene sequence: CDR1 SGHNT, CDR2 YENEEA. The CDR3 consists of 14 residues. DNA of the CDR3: TGTACCAGCAGTCTCGCGCAGGGGAGTTCACCCCTCCACTTT. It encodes CTSSLAQGSSPLHF.

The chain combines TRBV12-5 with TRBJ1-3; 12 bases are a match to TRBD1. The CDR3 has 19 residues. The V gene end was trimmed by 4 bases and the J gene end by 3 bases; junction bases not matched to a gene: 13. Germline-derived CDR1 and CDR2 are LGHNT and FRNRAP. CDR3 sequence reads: CASGSSGQGAQIGGNTIYF. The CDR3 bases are TGTGCTAGTGGTTCATCGGGACAGGGGGCGCAAATAGGTGGAAACACCATATATTTT.

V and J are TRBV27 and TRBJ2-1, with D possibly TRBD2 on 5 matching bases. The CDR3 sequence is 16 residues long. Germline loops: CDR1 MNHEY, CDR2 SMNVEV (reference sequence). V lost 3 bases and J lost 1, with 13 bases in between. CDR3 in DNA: TGTGCCAGCAGTTTGGCCCCGGGAAAATCCTACAATGAGCAGTTCTTC. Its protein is CASSLAPGKSYNEQFF.

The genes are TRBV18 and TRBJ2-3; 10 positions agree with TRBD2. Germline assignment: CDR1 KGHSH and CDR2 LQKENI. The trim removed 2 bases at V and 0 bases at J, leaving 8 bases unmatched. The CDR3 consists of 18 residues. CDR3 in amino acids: CASSPTLPAGGSTDTQYF. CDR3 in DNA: TGTGCCAGCTCACCAACTTTGCCAGCGGGGGGGAGCACAGATACGCAGTATTTT.

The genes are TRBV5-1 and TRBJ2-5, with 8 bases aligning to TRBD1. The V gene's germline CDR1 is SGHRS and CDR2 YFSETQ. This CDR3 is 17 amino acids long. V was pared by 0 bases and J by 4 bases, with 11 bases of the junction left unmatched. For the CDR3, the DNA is TGCGCCAGCAGCTTGGGCCTGACAGGGGATGTTCCAGAGACCCAGTACTTC. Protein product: CASSLGLTGDVPETQYF.

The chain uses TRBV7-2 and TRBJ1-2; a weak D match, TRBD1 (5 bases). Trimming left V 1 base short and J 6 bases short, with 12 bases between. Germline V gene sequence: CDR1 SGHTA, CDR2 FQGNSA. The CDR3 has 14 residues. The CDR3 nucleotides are TGTGCCAGCAGCTTAGGAGACAGTCTGGATGGCTACACCTTC. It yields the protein CASSLGDSLDGYTF.

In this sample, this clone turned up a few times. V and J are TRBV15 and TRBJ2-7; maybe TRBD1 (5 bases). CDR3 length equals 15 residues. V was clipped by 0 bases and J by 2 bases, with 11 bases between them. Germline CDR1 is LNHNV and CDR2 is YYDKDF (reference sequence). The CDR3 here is CATSRDSGFAYEQYF. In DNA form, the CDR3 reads TGTGCCACCAGCAGAGATTCAGGGTTTGCCTACGAGCAGTACTTC.

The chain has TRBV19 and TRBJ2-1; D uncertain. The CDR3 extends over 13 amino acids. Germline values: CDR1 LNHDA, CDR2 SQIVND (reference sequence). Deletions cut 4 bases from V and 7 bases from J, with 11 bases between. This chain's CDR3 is CASSNVQDNEQFF. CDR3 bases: TGTGCCAGTAGTAACGTCCAGGATAATGAGCAGTTCTTC.

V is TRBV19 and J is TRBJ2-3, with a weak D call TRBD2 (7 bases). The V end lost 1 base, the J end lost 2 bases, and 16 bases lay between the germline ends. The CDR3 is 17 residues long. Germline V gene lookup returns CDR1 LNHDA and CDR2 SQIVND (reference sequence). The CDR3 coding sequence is TGTGCCAGTAGTATAGGGCGGGGGCCAGCGAACACAGATACGCAGTATTTT. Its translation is CASSIGRGPANTDTQYF.

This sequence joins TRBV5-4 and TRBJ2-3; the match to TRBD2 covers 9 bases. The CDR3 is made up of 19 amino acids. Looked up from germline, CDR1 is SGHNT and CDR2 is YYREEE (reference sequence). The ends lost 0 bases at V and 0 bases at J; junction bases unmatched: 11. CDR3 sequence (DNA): TGTGCCAGCAGCTTGGTACCTGGGACTAGCCGACCTAGCACAGATACGCAGTATTTT. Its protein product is CASSLVPGTSRPSTDTQYF.